This TCR beta chain was found in a study of CD8+CD57+ T cells in acquired aplastic anemia listed by TCRdb under 2018. For the study in its entirety: A mean of about 3.2 ug of DNA, ranging from roughly 0.2 to 27.4 ug, was extracted from sorted CD4+ and CD8+ cells. An average of approximately 9.8 million reads for CD4+ cells and 11 million or so reads for CD8+ cells was obtained from healthy donor samples. Here is what the overall study found, with its caveats: Twenty-nine CD8+ CDR3 sequences were found in both patients and controls but appeared to be highly expressed in patients and within the immunodominant clones of the patients. No significant difference in CD8+ Simpson's diversity was found between patients and healthy controls (P=0.060).

Profiling of TCR beta VDJ combinations and CDR3 sequences used genomic DNA as the template. TCR repertoire sequencing was run on an Illumina HiSeq 2000. In the paper's pipeline: Repertoire assessment relied on Simpson's diversity index, CDR3 size and DJ length profiles, and TRBV/TRBJ rearrangement plots. The immunodominant clone was defined as the most abundant DNA sequence in deep sequencing data. CDR3 amino acid sequences were checked for sharing between subjects and were compared against published repertoires and the VDJdb database. In-frame beta chains were kept once TCRdb had trimmed the public reads at Q25 with fastp and called clones with MiXCR. For every CDR3 protein sequence, its rows merge into one entry that carries the most common genes and DNA. It is TCRdb's table, rather than the study itself, that gives the V and J calls and clone size. This sample comprises some 130,000 distinct CDR3 sequences, around 46% of them detected only once. The top ten constitute 2.5% to 3% of the sample.

This clonotype was found many times. Its target antigen remains unknown. Base qualities were left out, and no much larger clone turns up one base away. TCR repertoires of sorted CD4+ and CD8+ blood T cells from severe aplastic anemia patients and healthy subjects were deep-sequenced in the study. Ficoll-Paque density gradient centrifugation was used to isolate peripheral blood mononuclear cells. CD4+ and CD8+ T cells were sorted by FACS or magnetic beads before DNA extraction. This TCR was recovered from a human donor in good health, serving as a control. Sequences were obtained from sorted CD4+, CD8+, or CD8+CD57+ T cells (not recorded which) from PBMCs.

This receptor has the CDR3 CASSMTGLENTEAFF. The nucleotide sequence reads as follows: TGTGCCAGCAGTATGACAGGTTTGGAGAACACTGAAGCTTTCTTT. The receptor chain draws on TRBV27 and TRBJ1-1, with TRBD1 tentatively as D gene (6 bases match). V is pared back by 5 bases and J by 1 base, with 14 bases lying between the germline termini. CDR1 and CDR2 are drawn from the germline V gene (reference sequence): MNHEY, SMNVEV. The CDR3 has 15 amino acids, counting the end cysteine and phenylalanine. Of the read, only the CDR3 DNA is kept; its 45 bases are in frame from base 1.